The present TCR beta chain was sequenced within a study of T cell repertoires in cytomegalovirus infection. Study-wide context: CMV epitopes that were recently identified and HLA-C-restricted were used alongside well-studied HLA-B-restricted ones. Public signatures in TCR beta pointed to CMV infection and matching HLA type. Study-level points and caveats: CMV-specific HLA-C-restricted TCR beta clonotypes dominated the ex vivo response. Adding up the frequency of public TCR beta families identified people who carried CMV plus the relevant HLA.

With regard to this clonotype: Its antigen remains unidentified.

TCRdb reanalysed the reads using MiXCR and keeps one entry per CDR3 protein. This sample has some 560,000 distinct CDR3 sequences, with 35% to 50% found just once. CDR3 length: 15 residues. Trimming at V came to 3 bases and at J to 2 bases, leaving 6 bases not matched to a gene. The sequenced sample was cultured PBMCs, obtained from culture after CMV antigen stimulation. The TCR sequence derives from a human donor in good health (CMV status not recorded). Some clones in this sample may be carry-over from other donors' samples. The rearrangement uses TRBV12-3 or TRBV12-4 and TRBJ1-2; 7 nucleotides align to TRBD1. The CDR3 protein is CASSLEGAANYGYTF. The CDR3 DNA is TGTGCCAGCAGTTTGGAGGGGGCGGCGAACTATGGCTACACCTTC.